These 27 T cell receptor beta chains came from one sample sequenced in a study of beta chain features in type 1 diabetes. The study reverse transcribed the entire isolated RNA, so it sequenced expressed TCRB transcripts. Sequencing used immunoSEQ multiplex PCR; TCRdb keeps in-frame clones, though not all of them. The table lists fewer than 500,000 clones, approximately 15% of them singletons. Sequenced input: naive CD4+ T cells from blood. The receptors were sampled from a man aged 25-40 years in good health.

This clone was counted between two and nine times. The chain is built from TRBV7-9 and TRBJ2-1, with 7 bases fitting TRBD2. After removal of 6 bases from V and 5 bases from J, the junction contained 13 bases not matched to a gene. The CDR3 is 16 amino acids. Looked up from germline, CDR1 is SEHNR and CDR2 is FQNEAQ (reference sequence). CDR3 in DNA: TGTGCCAGCAGACCTAAGGCGGGAGATTGGCACAATGAGCAGTTCTTC. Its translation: CASRPKAGDWHNEQFF.

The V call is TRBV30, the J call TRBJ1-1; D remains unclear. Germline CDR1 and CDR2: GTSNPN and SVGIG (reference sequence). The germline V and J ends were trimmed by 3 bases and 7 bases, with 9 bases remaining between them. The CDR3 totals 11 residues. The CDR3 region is CAWSQFREAFF. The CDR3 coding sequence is TGTGCCTGGAGCCAATTTCGTGAAGCTTTCTTT.

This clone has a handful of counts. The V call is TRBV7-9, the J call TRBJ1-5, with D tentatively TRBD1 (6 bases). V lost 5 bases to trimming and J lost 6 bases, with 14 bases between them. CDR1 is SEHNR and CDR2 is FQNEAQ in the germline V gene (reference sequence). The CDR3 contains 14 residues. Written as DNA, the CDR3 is TGTGCCAGCAGCCCCACAGGGTCGGGTCAGCCCCAGCATTTT. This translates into CASSPTGSGQPQHF.

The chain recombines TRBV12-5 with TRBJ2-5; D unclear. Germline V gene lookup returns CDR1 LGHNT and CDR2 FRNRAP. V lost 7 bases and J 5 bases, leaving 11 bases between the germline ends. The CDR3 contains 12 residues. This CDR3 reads CASATLYETQYF. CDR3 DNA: TGTGCTAGTGCCACGCTTTACGAGACCCAGTACTTC.

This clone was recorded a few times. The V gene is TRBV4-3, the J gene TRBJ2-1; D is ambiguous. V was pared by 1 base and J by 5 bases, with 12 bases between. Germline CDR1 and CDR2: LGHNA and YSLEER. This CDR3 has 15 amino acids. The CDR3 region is CASSQVGDTNNEQFF. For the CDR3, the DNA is TGCGCCAGCAGCCAAGTCGGTGACACAAACAATGAGCAGTTCTTC.

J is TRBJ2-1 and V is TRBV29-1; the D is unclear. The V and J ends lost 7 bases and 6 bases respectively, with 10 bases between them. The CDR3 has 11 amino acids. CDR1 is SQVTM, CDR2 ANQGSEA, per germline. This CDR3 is CSDIWANEQFF. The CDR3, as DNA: TGCAGCGACATTTGGGCCAATGAGCAGTTCTTC.

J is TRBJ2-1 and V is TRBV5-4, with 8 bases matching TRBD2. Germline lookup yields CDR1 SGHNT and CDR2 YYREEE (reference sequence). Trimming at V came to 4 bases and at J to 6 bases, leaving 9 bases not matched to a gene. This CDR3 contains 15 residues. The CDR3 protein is CASSIAGSHVNEQFF. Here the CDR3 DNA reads TGTGCCAGCAGCATAGCGGGGAGCCATGTCAATGAGCAGTTCTTC.

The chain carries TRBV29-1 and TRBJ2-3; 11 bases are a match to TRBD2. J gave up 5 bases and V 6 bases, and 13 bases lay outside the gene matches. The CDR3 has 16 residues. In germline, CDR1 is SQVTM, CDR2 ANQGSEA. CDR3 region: CSVLGTSGDGKDTQYF. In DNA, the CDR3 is TGCAGCGTCCTCGGGACTAGCGGTGATGGAAAAGATACGCAGTATTTT.

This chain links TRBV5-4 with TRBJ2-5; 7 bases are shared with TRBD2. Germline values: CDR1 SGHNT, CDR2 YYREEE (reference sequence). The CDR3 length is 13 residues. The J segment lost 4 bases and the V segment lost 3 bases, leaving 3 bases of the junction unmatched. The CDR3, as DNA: TGTGCCAGCAGCTCGACGGGGGGAGAGACCCAGTACTTC. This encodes CASSSTGGETQYF.

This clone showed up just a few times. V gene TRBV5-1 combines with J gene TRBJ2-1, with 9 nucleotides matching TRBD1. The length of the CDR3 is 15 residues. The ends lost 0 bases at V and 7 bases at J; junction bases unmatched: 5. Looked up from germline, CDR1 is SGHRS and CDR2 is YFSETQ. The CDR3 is CASSLGGTGSNEQFF. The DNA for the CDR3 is TGCGCCAGCAGCTTGGGAGGGACAGGGTCAAATGAGCAGTTCTTC.

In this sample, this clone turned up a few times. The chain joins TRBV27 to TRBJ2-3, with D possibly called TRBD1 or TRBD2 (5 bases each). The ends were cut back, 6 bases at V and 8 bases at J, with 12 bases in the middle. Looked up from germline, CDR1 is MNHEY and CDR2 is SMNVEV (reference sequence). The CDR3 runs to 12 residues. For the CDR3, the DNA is TGTGCCAGCAGACCGGGACCTACTACGCAGTATTTT. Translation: CASRPGPTTQYF.

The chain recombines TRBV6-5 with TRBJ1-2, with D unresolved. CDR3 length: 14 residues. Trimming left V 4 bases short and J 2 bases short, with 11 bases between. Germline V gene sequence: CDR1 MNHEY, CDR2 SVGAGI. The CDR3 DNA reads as TGTGCCAGCAGTTCCCTCAGTGTAAACTATGGCTACACCTTC. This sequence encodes CASSSLSVNYGYTF.

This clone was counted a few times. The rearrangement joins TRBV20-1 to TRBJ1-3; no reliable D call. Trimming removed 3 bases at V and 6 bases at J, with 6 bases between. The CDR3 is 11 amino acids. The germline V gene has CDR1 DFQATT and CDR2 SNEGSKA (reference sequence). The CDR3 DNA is TGCAGTGCTAGTGGGGAAAACACCATATATTTT. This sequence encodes CSASGENTIYF.

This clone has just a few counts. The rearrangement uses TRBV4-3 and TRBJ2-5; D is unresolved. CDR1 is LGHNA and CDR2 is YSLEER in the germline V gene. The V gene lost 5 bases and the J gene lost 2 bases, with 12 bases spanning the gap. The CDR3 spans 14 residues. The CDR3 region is CASSFVRDQETQYF. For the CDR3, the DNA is TGCGCCAGCAGCTTTGTAAGGGATCAAGAGACCCAGTACTTC.

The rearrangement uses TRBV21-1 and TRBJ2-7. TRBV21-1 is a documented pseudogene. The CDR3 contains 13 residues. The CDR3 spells CASSKGFSYEQYF. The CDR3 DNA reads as TGTGCCAGCAGCAAGGGATTCTCCTACGAGCAGTACTTC.

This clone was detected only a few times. The CDR3 spells CASKGQGTQPQHF. In DNA form, the CDR3 reads TGTGCCAGCAAGGGACAGGGGACTCAGCCCCAGCATTTT. The V gene is TRBV2, the J gene TRBJ1-5; 10 bases are shared with TRBD1. This CDR3 is 13 amino acids long. The germline gives CDR1 SNHLY, CDR2 FYNNEI. Unmatched junction bases numbered 3, after V lost 7 bases and J lost 6 bases.

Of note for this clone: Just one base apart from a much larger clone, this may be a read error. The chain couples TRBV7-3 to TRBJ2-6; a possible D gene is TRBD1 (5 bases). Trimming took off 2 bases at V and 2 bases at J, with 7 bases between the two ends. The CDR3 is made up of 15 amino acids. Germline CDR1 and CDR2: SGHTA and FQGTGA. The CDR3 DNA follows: TGTGCCAGCAGCTTATCAGGGACTGGGGCCAACGTCCTGACTTTC. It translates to CASSLSGTGANVLTF.

CDR3 DNA sequence: TGTGCCAGCAGCCGGGACAGCTCCTATGGCTACACCTTC. This sequence encodes CASSRDSSYGYTF. V and J are TRBV2 and TRBJ1-2; 7 positions agree with TRBD1. Germline loops: CDR1 SNHLY, CDR2 FYNNEI. V shed 6 bases, J shed 4 bases, and the junction held 5 bases outside the gene matches. The CDR3 length is 13 residues. The complete variable domain, with remaining parts taken from reference TRBV2 and TRBJ1-2, reads EPEVTQTPSHQVTQMGQEVILRCVPISNHLYFYWYRQILGQKVEFLVSFYNNEISEKSEIFDDQFSVERPDGSNFTLKIRSTKLEDSAMYFCASSRDSSYGYTFGSGTRLTVV.

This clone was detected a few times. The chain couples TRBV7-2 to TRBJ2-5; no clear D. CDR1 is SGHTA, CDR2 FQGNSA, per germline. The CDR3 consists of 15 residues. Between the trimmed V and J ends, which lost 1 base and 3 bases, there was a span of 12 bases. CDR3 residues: CASSLVALAKETQYF. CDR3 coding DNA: TGTGCCAGCAGCTTAGTAGCACTTGCAAAAGAGACCCAGTACTTC.

The CDR3 here is CASSTTGSYGYTF. CDR3 coding DNA: TGTGCCAGCAGTACGACAGGGAGCTATGGCTACACCTTC. The chain combines TRBV2 with TRBJ1-2; 7 bases are a match to TRBD1. Germline-derived CDR1 and CDR2 are SNHLY and FYNNEI. The CDR3 extends over 13 amino acids. J was trimmed by 4 bases and V by 5 bases; bases with no gene match: 4.

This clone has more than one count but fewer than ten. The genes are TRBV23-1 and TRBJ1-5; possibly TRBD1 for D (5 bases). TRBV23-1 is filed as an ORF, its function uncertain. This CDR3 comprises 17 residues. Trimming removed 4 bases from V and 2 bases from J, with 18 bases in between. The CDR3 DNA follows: TGCGCCAGCAGTCCCCGGGGGTTCGGGGAGGGCAATCAGCCCCAGCATTTT. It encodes CASSPRGFGEGNQPQHF.

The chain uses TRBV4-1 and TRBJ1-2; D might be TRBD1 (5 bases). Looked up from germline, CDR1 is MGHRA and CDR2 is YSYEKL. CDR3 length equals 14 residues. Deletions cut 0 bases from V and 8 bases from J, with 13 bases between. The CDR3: CASSQERQGTGYTF. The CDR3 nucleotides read TGCGCCAGCAGCCAAGAGAGGCAGGGCACCGGCTACACCTTC.

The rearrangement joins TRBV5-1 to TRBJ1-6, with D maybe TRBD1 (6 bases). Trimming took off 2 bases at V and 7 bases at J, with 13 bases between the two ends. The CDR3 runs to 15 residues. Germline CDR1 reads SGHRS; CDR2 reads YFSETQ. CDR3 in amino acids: CASSFQTGTNSPLHF. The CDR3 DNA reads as TGCGCCAGCAGCTTCCAGACAGGTACCAATTCACCCCTCCACTTT.

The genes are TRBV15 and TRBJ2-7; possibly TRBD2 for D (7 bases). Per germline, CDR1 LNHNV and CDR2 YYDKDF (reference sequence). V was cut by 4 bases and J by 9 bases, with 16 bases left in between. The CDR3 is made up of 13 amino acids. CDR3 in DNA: TGTGCCACCAGCAAAGGGGGGGGCGGATCGCAGTACTTC. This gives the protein CATSKGGGGSQYF. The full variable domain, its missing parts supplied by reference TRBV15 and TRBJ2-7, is DAMVIQNPRYQVTQFGKPVTLSCSQTLNHNVMYWYQQKSSQAPKLLFHYYDKDFNNEADTPDNFQSRRPNTSFCFLDIRSPGLGDTAMYLCATSKGGGGSQYFGPGTRLTVT.

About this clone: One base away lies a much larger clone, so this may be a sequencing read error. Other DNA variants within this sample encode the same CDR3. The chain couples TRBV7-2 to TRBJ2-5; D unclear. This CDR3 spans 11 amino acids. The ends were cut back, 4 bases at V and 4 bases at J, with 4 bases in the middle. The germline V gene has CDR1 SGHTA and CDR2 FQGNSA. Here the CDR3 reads CASSSGETQYF. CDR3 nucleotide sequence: TGTGCCAGCAGCTCAGGAGAGACCCAGTACTTC.

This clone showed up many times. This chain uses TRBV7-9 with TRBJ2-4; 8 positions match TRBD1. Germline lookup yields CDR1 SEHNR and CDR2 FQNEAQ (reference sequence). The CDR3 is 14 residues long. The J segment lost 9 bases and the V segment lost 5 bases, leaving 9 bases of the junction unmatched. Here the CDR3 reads CASSLSGGEGIQYF. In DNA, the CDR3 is TGTGCCAGCAGCCTCTCAGGGGGCGAAGGCATTCAGTACTTC.

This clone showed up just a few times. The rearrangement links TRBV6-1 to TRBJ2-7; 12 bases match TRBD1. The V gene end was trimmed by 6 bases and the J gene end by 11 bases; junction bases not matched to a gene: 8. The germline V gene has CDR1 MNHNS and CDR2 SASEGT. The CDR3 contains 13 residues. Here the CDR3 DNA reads TGTGCCAGCAGGTTCCGGGACAGGGGGCGGGAGTACGTC. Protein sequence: CASRFRDRGREYV.